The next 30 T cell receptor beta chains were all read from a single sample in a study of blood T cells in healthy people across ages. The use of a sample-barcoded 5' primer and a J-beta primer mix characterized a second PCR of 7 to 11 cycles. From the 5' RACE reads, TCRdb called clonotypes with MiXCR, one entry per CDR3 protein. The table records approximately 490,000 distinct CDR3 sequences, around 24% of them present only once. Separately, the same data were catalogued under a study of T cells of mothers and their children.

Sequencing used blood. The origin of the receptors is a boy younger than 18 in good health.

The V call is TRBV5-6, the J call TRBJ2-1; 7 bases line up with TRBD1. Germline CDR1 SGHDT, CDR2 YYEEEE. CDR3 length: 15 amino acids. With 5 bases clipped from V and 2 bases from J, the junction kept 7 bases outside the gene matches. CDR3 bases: TGTGCCAGCAGTCCCCCCGGGACAGCCTACAATGAGCAGTTCTTC. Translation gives CASSPPGTAYNEQFF. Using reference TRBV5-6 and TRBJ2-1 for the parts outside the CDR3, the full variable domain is DAGVTQSPTHLIKTRGQQVTLRCSPKSGHDTVSWYQQALGQGPQFIFQYYEEEERQRGNFPDRFSGHQFPNYSSELNVNALLLGDSALYLCASSPPGTAYNEQFFGPGTRLTVL.

The CDR3 here is CASSLVGISQQETQYF. The CDR3 nucleotides are TGCGCCAGCAGCTTGGTTGGCATTTCCCAACAAGAGACCCAGTACTTC. The chain carries TRBV5-1 and TRBJ2-5; unclear D gene. This CDR3 contains 16 residues. In germline, CDR1 is SGHRS, CDR2 YFSETQ. V gave up 0 bases and J gave up 2 bases, with 14 bases separating them.

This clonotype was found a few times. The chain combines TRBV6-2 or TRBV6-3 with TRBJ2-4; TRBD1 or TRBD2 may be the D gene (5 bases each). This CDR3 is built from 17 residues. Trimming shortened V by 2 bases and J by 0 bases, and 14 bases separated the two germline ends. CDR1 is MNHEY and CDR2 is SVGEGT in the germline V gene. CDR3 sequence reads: CASSYPQGPLAKNIQYF. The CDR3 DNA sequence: TGTGCCAGCAGTTACCCGCAGGGACCTCTAGCCAAAAACATTCAGTACTTC.

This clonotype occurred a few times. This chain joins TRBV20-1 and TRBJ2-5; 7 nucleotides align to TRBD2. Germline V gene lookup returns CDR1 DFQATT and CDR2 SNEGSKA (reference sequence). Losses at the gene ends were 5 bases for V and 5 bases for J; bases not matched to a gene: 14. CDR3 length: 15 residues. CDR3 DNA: TGCAGTGCTCCCCTGAACAGCGGGACCCAGGAGACCCAGTACTTC. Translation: CSAPLNSGTQETQYF.

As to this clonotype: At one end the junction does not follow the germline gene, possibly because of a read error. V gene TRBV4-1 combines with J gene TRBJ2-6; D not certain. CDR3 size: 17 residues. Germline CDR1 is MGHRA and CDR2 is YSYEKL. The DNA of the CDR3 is TGCGCCAGCGAAACTGCGACGGCAAGCTCTAGGGCCAACGTCCTGACTTTC. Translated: CASETATASSRANVLTF.

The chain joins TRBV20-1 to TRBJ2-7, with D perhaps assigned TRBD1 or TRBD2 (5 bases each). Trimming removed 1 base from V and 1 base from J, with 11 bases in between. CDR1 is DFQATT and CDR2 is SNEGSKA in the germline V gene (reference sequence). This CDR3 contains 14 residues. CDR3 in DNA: TGCAGTGCTAGAGTCGTTGGGGGATCCTACGAGCAGTACTTC. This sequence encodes CSARVVGGSYEQYF.

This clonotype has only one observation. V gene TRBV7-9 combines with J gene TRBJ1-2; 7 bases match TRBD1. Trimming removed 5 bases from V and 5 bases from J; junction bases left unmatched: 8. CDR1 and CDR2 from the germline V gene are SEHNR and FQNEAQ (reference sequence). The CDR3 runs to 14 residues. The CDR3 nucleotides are TGTGCCAGCAGCCCCATACAGGGGTTGTATGGCTACACCTTC. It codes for CASSPIQGLYGYTF.

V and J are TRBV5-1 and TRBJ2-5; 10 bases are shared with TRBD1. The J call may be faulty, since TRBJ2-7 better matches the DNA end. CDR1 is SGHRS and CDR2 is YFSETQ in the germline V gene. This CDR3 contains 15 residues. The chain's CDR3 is CASSRTGQGTYEQYF. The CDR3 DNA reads TGCGCCAGCAGCCGTACGGGACAGGGGACCTACGAGCAGTACTTC.

As DNA, the CDR3 is TGCAGTGCTGGAAGAGGTGGGCAGACACGAACGTATGAAAAACTGTTTTTT. Amino acids: CSAGRGGQTRTYEKLFF. The rearrangement uses TRBV20-1 and TRBJ1-4; D unclear. The CDR3 spans 17 residues. The germline gives CDR1 DFQATT, CDR2 SNEGSKA (reference sequence). V lost 5 bases and J 6 bases, leaving 25 bases between the germline ends.

The CDR3 sequence: CASSQVANEQFF. CDR3 in DNA: TGTGCCAGCAGCCAAGTGGCCAATGAGCAGTTCTTC. The V call is TRBV3-1, the J call TRBJ2-1; the D is unclear. The CDR3 spans 12 residues. The germline CDR1 and CDR2 sequences are LGHDT and YNNKEL (reference sequence). Trimming removed 1 base at V and 6 bases at J, with 4 bases between.

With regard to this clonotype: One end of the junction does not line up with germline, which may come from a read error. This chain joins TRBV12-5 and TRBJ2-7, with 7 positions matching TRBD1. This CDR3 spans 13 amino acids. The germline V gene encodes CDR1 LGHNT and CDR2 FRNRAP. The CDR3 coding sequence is TGTGCTAGTGGTCAGGGGGAAACCTACGAGCAGTATTTC. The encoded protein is CASGQGETYEQYF.

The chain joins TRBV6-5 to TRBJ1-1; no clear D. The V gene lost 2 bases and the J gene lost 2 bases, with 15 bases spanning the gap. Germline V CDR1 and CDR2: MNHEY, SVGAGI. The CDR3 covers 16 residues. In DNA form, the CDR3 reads TGTGCCAGCAGTTACGCCTCGGGCCGTCTAAACACTGAAGCTTTCTTT. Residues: CASSYASGRLNTEAFF.

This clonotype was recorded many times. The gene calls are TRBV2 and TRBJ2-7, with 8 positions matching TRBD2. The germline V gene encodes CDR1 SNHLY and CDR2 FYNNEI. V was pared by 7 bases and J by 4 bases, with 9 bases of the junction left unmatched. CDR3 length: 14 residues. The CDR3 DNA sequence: TGTGCCAGCACCGCCGGACTAGCTAGATACGAGCAGTACTTC. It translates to CASTAGLARYEQYF.

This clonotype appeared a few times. The DNA for the CDR3 is TGTGCCAGCAGTGAACGCCTTAATTCACCCCTCCACTTT. This translates into CASSERLNSPLHF. The chain recombines TRBV2 with TRBJ1-6; D is undetermined. V was trimmed by 2 bases and J by 6 bases, leaving 5 bases between them. The CDR3 is made up of 13 amino acids. Germline loops: CDR1 SNHLY, CDR2 FYNNEI.

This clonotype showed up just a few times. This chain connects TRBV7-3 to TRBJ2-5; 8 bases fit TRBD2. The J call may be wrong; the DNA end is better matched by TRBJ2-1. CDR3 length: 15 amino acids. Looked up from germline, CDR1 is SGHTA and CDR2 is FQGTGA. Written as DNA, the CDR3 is TGTGCCAGCAGCCCCCTCAGCGGGAGTGGCCATGAGCAGTTCTTC. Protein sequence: CASSPLSGSGHEQFF.

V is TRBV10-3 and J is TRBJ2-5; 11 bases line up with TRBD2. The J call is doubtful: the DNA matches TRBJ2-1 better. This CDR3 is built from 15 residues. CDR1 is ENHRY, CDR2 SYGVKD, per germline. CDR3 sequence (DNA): TGTGCCATCAGTGGGGCGGGACTAGCGGACAATGAGCAGTTCTTC. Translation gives CAISGAGLADNEQFF.

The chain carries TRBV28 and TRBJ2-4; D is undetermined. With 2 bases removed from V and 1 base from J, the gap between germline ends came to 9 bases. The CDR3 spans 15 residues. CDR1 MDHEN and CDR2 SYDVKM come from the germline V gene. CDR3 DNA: TGTGCCAGCAGTTTAGGCTCAGGCGCCAAAAACATTCAGTACTTC. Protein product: CASSLGSGAKNIQYF.

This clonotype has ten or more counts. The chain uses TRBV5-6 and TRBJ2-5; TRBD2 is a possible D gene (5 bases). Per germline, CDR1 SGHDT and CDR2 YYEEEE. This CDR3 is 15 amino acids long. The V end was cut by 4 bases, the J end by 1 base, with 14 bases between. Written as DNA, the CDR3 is TGTGCCAGCAGCCCTCCGACGGGGTTCCAAGAGACCCAGTACTTC. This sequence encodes CASSPPTGFQETQYF.

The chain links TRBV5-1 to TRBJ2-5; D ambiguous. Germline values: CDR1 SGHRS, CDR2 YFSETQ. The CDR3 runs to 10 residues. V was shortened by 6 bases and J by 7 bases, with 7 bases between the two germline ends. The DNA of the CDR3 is TGCGCCAGCACCCGTTTGACCCAGTACTTC. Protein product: CASTRLTQYF.

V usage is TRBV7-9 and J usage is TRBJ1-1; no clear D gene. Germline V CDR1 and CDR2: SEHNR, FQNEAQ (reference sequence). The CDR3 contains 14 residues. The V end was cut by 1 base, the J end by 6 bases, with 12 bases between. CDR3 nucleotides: TGTGCCAGCAGCTTAGATGAACAGCCCGCTGAAGCTTTCTTT. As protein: CASSLDEQPAEAFF.

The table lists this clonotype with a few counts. Here the CDR3 DNA reads TGTGCCAGCAGCTTGGGTGGCTCTCTTAATGAGCAGTTCTTC. As protein: CASSLGGSLNEQFF. The V gene is TRBV5-6, the J gene TRBJ2-5; no definite D call. The DNA end is a closer match to TRBJ2-1, so the J assignment may be wrong. The germline V gene encodes CDR1 SGHDT and CDR2 YYEEEE. There are 14 residues in the CDR3.

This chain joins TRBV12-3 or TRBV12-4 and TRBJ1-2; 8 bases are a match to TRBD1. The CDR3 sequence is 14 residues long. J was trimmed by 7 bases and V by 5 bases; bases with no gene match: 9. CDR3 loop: CASSLRTGLFGYTF. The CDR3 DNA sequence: TGTGCCAGCAGTCTGCGGACAGGGCTCTTTGGCTACACCTTC.

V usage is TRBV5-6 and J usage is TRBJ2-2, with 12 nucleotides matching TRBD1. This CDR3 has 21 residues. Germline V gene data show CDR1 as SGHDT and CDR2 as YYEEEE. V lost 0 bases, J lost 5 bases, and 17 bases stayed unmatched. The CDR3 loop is CASSLDRDRGRFVPQTGELFF. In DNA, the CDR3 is TGTGCCAGCAGCTTGGACCGGGACAGGGGGCGCTTTGTCCCGCAGACCGGGGAGCTGTTTTTT.

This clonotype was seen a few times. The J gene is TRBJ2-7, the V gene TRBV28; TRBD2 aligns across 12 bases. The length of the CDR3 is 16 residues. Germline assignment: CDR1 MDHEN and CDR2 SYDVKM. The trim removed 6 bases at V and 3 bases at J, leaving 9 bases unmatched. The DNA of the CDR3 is TGTGCCAGCAGATCGCCGGGACTAGCGGGTTTCTACGAGCAGTACTTC. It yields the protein CASRSPGLAGFYEQYF.

The CDR3 spells CACSESGYNEQFF. In nucleotides, the CDR3 is TGTGCCTGCTCCGAATCTGGCTACAATGAGCAGTTCTTC. V is TRBV7-6 and J is TRBJ2-1; D unresolved. In germline, CDR1 is SGHVS, CDR2 FNYEAQ. V was shortened by 11 bases and J by 3 bases, with 14 bases between the two germline ends. CDR3 length: 13 amino acids. The whole variable domain, filled in from reference TRBV7-6 and TRBJ2-1, reads GAGVSQSPRYKVTKRGQDVALRCDPISGHVSLYWYRQALGQGPEFLTYFNYEAQQDKSGLPNDRFSAERPEGSISTLTIQRTEQRDSAMYRCACSESGYNEQFFGPGTRLTVL.

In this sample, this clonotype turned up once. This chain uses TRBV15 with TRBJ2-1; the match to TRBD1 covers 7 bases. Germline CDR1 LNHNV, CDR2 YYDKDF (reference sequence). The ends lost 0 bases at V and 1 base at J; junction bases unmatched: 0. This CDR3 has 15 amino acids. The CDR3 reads CATSREQGSYNEQFF. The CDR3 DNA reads TGTGCCACCAGCAGAGAACAGGGGTCCTACAATGAGCAGTTCTTC.

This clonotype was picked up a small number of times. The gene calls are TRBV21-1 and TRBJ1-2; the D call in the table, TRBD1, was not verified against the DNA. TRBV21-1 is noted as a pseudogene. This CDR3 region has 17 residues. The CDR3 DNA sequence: TGTGCCAGCAGAAGTCGATCCGGGACAGGGGGCGTCTATGGCTACACCTTC. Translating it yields CASRSRSGTGGVYGYTF.

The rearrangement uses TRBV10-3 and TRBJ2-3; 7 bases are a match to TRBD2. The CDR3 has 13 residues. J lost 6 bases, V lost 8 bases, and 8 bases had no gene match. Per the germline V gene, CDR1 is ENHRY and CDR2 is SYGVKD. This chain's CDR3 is CAIGGLVSDTQYF. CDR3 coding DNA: TGTGCCATCGGTGGACTAGTCTCGGATACGCAGTATTTT.

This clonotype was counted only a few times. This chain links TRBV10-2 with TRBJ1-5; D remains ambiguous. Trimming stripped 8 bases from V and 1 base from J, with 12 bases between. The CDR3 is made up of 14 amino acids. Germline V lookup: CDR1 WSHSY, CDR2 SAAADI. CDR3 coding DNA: TGCGCCAGCGGTCGGACGGGAAGCAATCAGCCCCAGCATTTT. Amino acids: CASGRTGSNQPQHF.

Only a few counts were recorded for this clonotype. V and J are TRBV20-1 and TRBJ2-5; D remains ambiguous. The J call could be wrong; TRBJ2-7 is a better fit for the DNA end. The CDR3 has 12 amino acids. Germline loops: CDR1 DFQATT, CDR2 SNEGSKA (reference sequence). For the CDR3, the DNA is TGCAGTGCTAGAGATGCGACCTACGAGCAGTACTTC. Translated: CSARDATYEQYF.